These 3 T cell receptor beta chains share one sample of origin, sequenced in a study of cytomegalovirus exposure and HLA in healthy donors (dated by TCRdb to 2016 to 2017). The library was generated by the immunoSEQ multiplex PCR assay. A mixture of 60 forward primers for TCR Vbeta segments and 13 reverse primers for TCR Jbeta segments was used in the multiplex PCR. TCRdb took this table from immuneACCESS and kept in-frame rearrangements with V and J called. Such tables lack part of the clones; where checked against another copy, unresolved V genes explain under half of the gap, and the rest is unexplained. This sample lists around 140,000 clones; 60% to 80% were detected once. The ten largest clones add up to 0.85% to 1.4% of the sample. Source material: PBMCs. All receptors come from a male donor in good health and CMV-seronegative.

The rearrangement uses TRBV11-3 and TRBJ2-1, with TRBD2 as a possible D gene (7 bases). Trimming removed 6 bases at V and 6 bases at J, with 21 bases between. CDR1 is SGHNT, CDR2 YENEEA, per germline. This CDR3 has 16 residues. The CDR3 region has the DNA TGTGCCAGCAGGTCAGGGGTTGGGGGGGAGGTCAATGAGCAGTTCTTC. As protein: CASRSGVGGEVNEQFF.

This clone was counted a single time. The CDR3 loop is CASSPRPRDTQYF. The CDR3 region has the DNA TGTGCCAGCTCACCACGCCCCAGGGATACGCAGTATTTT. The gene calls are TRBV18 and TRBJ2-3; D remains ambiguous. V was pared by 1 base and J by 6 bases, with 8 bases between. The CDR3 totals 13 residues. Germline CDR1 is KGHSH and CDR2 is LQKENI.

This clone was detected only once. The rearrangement links TRBV5-1 to TRBJ2-2, with a possible D match to TRBD2 (6 bases). Germline CDR1 SGHRS, CDR2 YFSETQ. V dropped 4 bases and J dropped 1 base, with 8 bases sitting between them. There are 14 residues in the CDR3. The CDR3: CASSGGENTGELFF. CDR3 nucleotide sequence: TGCGCCAGCAGCGGAGGGGAGAACACCGGGGAGCTGTTTTTT. The variable domain in full, completed from reference TRBV5-1 and TRBJ2-2, reads KAGVTQTPRYLIKTRGQQVTLSCSPISGHRSVSWYQQTPGQGLQFLFEYFSETQRNKGNFPGRFSGRQFSNSRSEMNVSTLELGDSALYLCASSGGENTGELFFGEGSRLTVL.